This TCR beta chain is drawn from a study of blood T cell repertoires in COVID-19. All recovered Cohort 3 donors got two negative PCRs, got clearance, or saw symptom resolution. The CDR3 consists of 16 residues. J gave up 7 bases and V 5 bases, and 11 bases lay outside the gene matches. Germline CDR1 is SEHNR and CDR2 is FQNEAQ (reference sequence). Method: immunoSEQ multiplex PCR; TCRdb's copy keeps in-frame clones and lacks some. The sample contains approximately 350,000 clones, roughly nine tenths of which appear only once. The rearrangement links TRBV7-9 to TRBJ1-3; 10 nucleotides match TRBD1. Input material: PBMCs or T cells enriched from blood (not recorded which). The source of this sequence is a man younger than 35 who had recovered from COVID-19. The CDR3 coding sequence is TGTGCCAGCAGCAGGGGGACAGGGGAAATTTGGAACACCATATATTTT. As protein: CASSRGTGEIWNTIYF.